One sample yielded the 30 T cell receptor beta chains listed below, sequenced in a study of human T cells and chemical hapten exposure. TCRdb ran MiXCR on the RACE reads and lists one entry per CDR3 protein. The sample has about 55,000 distinct CDR3 sequences; 9.5% to 10% are singletons. The time point was: pre-sensitization, week 0. Treatment denoted: therapeutic diphenylcyclopropenone sensitization with weekly scalp DPC. Total RNA came from unfractionated whole blood. Sequencing was performed on whole blood, taken in connection with sensitization to the hapten diphenylcyclopropenone (DPC). Source of these receptors: a woman aged 30 to 39 with alopecia areata. Some clones in this sample may be carry-over from other donors' samples.

The rearrangement uses TRBV6-1 and TRBJ2-3; 9 positions match TRBD2. After removal of 2 bases from V and 3 bases from J, the junction contained 6 bases not matched to a gene. Germline V gene lookup returns CDR1 MNHNS and CDR2 SASEGT. The CDR3 consists of 16 residues. The CDR3 DNA sequence: TGTGCCAGCAGTGAAATTGGCGGGGGGGGGACAGATACGCAGTATTTT. Translating gives CASSEIGGGGTDTQYF.

This clonotype came up a few times. The chain recombines TRBV7-2 with TRBJ2-1; TRBD2 matches 8 bases. Trimming cost V 7 bases and J 3 bases; bases outside gene matches: 8. The CDR3 extends over 15 amino acids. The germline CDR1 and CDR2 sequences are SGHTA and FQGNSA. This chain's CDR3 is CASNELGGGYNEQFF. The DNA of the CDR3 is TGTGCCAGCAATGAGCTCGGGGGGGGCTACAATGAGCAGTTCTTC.

This clonotype appeared many times. The chain employs TRBV6-2 or TRBV6-3 and TRBJ1-2; D not certain. Germline CDR1 MNHEY, CDR2 SVGEGT. This CDR3 has 14 residues. The V end was cut by 2 bases, the J end by 2 bases, with 9 bases between. The CDR3 is CASSYRPDNYGYTF. CDR3 DNA sequence: TGTGCCAGCAGTTACAGGCCAGACAACTATGGCTACACCTTC.

In its sample, this clonotype was seen many times. J is TRBJ2-1 and V is TRBV29-1, with a tentative D call TRBD1 (5 bases). Trimming pared 3 bases from V and 7 bases from J, leaving 10 bases between. Per germline, CDR1 SQVTM and CDR2 ANQGSEA. The length of the CDR3 is 12 residues. The DNA for the CDR3 is TGCAGCGTTGACAGGGTAGCAAATGAGCAGTTCTTC. Protein: CSVDRVANEQFF.

A few counts support this clonotype. This chain connects TRBV11-1 to TRBJ2-1, with 12 bases that match TRBD1. In germline, CDR1 is SGHAT, CDR2 FQDESV (reference sequence). V gave up 2 bases and J gave up 9 bases; unmatched junction bases: 11. There are 17 residues in the CDR3. CDR3 sequence reads: CASSLYWAGTGGGEQFF. CDR3 bases: TGTGCCAGCAGCTTATACTGGGCCGGGACAGGGGGCGGTGAGCAGTTCTTC.

CDR3 protein: CASSQELSGQGSKNIQYF. The CDR3 DNA is TGTGCCAGCAGCCAAGAATTATCGGGACAGGGATCCAAAAACATTCAGTACTTC. The V gene is TRBV4-2, the J gene TRBJ2-4, with 9 bases that match TRBD1. V was pared by 0 bases and J by 2 bases, with 8 bases of the junction left unmatched. Germline V CDR1 and CDR2: LGHNA, YNFKEQ. CDR3 length equals 18 residues.

The chain employs TRBV12-3 or TRBV12-4 and TRBJ2-3; TRBD2 matches at 10 bases. The CDR3 contains 14 residues. J lost 4 bases, V lost 6 bases, and 4 bases had no gene match. DNA for the CDR3: TGTGCCAGCAGAAAGCGGGGGGGCCCAGATACGCAGTATTTT. This translates into CASRKRGGPDTQYF.

This clonotype came up a few times. The rearrangement joins TRBV6-6 to TRBJ2-7; D gene ambiguous. Germline values: CDR1 MNHNY, CDR2 SVGAGI (reference sequence). This CDR3 spans 12 amino acids. Trimming removed 5 bases at V and 2 bases at J, with 7 bases between. The chain's CDR3 is CASSTRAYEQYF. The DNA of the CDR3 is TGTGCCAGCAGTACCCGGGCCTACGAGCAGTACTTC.

In its sample, this clonotype was seen many times. This rearrangement joins TRBV1 to TRBJ2-7; TRBD2, the table's D call, lacks a check against the DNA. TRBV1 corresponds to a pseudogene. CDR3 length equals 17 residues. The CDR3 DNA sequence: TGCACCAGCAGCCAAGATATCTCGGGGAGTCCTTCCTACGAGCAGTACTTC. It encodes CTSSQDISGSPSYEQYF.

There are many counts of this clonotype. The chain recombines TRBV23-1 with TRBJ2-3; D unclear. TRBV23-1 is marked as an open reading frame, function uncertain. V lost 3 bases to trimming and J lost 4 bases, with 14 bases between them. This CDR3 is 15 amino acids long. DNA for the CDR3: TGCGCCAGCAGTCATTTCGGGCTTCGATCAGATACGCAGTATTTT. Translation: CASSHFGLRSDTQYF.

The genes are TRBV20-1 and TRBJ1-5, with D uncertain. CDR3 length equals 11 residues. Per the germline V gene, CDR1 is DFQATT and CDR2 is SNEGSKA (reference sequence). Trimming cost V 2 bases and J 16 bases, with 15 bases left between them. CDR3 sequence: CSARRDGRSHF. The CDR3 nucleotides read TGCAGTGCTAGAAGAGATGGTCGTTCACATTTT.

Turning to this clonotype: Sequence at one end of the junction differs from germline and may be a read error. The genes are TRBV4-3 and TRBJ1-2; TRBD1 agrees at 7 bases. The CDR3 is 15 residues long. The germline CDR1 and CDR2 sequences are LGHNA and YSLEER. The CDR3 nucleotides read TGCGCCAGCAGCCAAGATAGAGGGACAGTCTATGGCTACCCCTTC. Translation gives CASSQDRGTVYGYPF.

The rearrangement joins TRBV7-9 to TRBJ2-7; a possible D gene is TRBD2 (5 bases). Trimming shortened V by 5 bases and J by 3 bases, and 11 bases separated the two germline ends. In germline, CDR1 is SEHNR, CDR2 FQNEAQ (reference sequence). The length of the CDR3 is 13 residues. CDR3 sequence: CASSRSGGYEQYF. For the CDR3, the DNA is TGTGCCAGCAGCCGAAGCGGAGGCTACGAGCAGTACTTC.

The CDR3 here is CASSLGAGNRAYEQYF. For the CDR3, the DNA is TGTGCCAGCAGCTTAGGGGCTGGGAATAGAGCCTACGAGCAGTACTTC. The chain employs TRBV7-9 and TRBJ2-7; D not resolved. Trimming pared 1 base from V and 2 bases from J, leaving 15 bases between. Looked up from germline, CDR1 is SEHNR and CDR2 is FQNEAQ (reference sequence). This CDR3 has 16 amino acids.

This clonotype was counted at least ten times. The genes are TRBV2 and TRBJ1-5; no firm D call. This CDR3 contains 15 residues. From germline, CDR1 is SNHLY and CDR2 FYNNEI. The germline V and J ends were trimmed by 1 base and 1 base, with 8 bases remaining between them. The CDR3 DNA reads TGTGCCAGCAGTGAAGGGGGTTTCAGCAATCAGCCCCAGCATTTT. It encodes CASSEGGFSNQPQHF.

In its sample, this clonotype was seen many times. The rearrangement links TRBV2 to TRBJ2-1; D possibly corresponds to TRBD1 (5 bases). V was pared by 0 bases and J by 8 bases, with 11 bases between. The CDR3 covers 14 residues. CDR1 is SNHLY and CDR2 is FYNNEI in the germline V gene. The CDR3 protein is CASSEANRRHEQFF. In DNA form, the CDR3 reads TGTGCCAGCAGTGAAGCCAACAGGCGCCATGAGCAGTTCTTC.

This clonotype was observed a handful of times. V and J are TRBV7-9 and TRBJ1-2; perhaps TRBD1 as D (6 bases). The CDR3 extends over 15 amino acids. Trimming removed 5 bases from V and 3 bases from J, with 16 bases in between. Germline CDR1 and CDR2: SEHNR and FQNEAQ (reference sequence). The CDR3 sequence is CASSPNPGVDYGYTF. As DNA, the CDR3 is TGTGCCAGCAGCCCAAATCCAGGGGTTGACTATGGCTACACCTTC. Full variable domain (remainder filled in from reference TRBV7-9 and TRBJ1-2): DTGVSQNPRHKITKRGQNVTFRCDPISEHNRLYWYRQTLGQGPEFLTYFQNEAQLEKSRLLSDRFSAERPKGSFSTLEIQRTEQGDSAMYLCASSPNPGVDYGYTFGSGTRLTVV.

V gene TRBV6-5 combines with J gene TRBJ2-1, with D possibly TRBD2 on 5 matching bases. CDR1 and CDR2 (germline): MNHEY, SVGAGI. The CDR3 is 15 residues long. V lost 6 bases and J lost 3, with 15 bases in between. CDR3 amino acids: CASSPITGYYNEQFF. The CDR3 DNA sequence: TGTGCCAGCAGCCCTATCACGGGGTACTACAATGAGCAGTTCTTC.

V and J are TRBV12-3 or TRBV12-4 and TRBJ1-1; a weak D match, TRBD1 (6 bases). The CDR3 length is 14 residues. V dropped 6 bases and J dropped 2 bases, with 13 bases sitting between them. The CDR3: CASRTTGRNTEAFF. Written as DNA, the CDR3 is TGTGCCAGCAGGACCACAGGGCGAAACACTGAAGCTTTCTTT.

This sequence joins TRBV20-1 and TRBJ2-7; D unclear. Trimming shortened V by 4 bases and J by 7 bases, and 14 bases separated the two germline ends. This CDR3 region has 12 residues. Germline loops: CDR1 DFQATT, CDR2 SNEGSKA (reference sequence). Here the CDR3 reads CSAIDTMREQYF. DNA for the CDR3: TGCAGTGCTATCGATACTATGAGGGAGCAGTACTTC.

The V call is TRBV7-2, the J call TRBJ1-5; D possibly corresponds to TRBD1 (5 bases). The V end was cut by 5 bases, the J end by 5 bases, with 13 bases between. Germline lookup yields CDR1 SGHTA and CDR2 FQGNSA. The length of the CDR3 is 14 residues. CDR3 region: CASSPFGADQPQHF. The CDR3 DNA reads TGTGCCAGCAGCCCGTTCGGGGCAGATCAGCCCCAGCATTTT. Filled out from reference TRBV7-2 and TRBJ1-5, the complete variable domain reads GAGVSQSPSNKVTEKGKDVELRCDPISGHTALYWYRQSLGQGLEFLIYFQGNSAPDKSGLPSDRFSAERTGGSVSTLTIQRTQQEDSAVYLCASSPFGADQPQHFGDGTRLSIL.

This clonotype was observed a handful of times. The gene calls are TRBV14 and TRBJ2-3; 8 bases are a match to TRBD1. This CDR3 has 14 residues. Germline loops: CDR1 SGHDN, CDR2 FVKESK. After removal of 8 bases from V and 3 bases from J, the junction contained 7 bases not matched to a gene. The CDR3 sequence is CASRRTGRTDTQYF. In DNA form, the CDR3 reads TGTGCCAGCCGGAGGACAGGGAGGACAGATACGCAGTATTTT.

This clonotype was picked up many times. The V and J genes are TRBV6-6 and TRBJ2-3, with TRBD2 as a possible D gene (6 bases). The CDR3 is made up of 14 amino acids. Trimming took 6 bases from V and 2 from J, leaving 12 bases between them. CDR1 is MNHNY, CDR2 SVGAGI, per germline (reference sequence). CDR3 nucleotide sequence: TGTGCCAGCAGGCAGGAGGGGAACACAGATACGCAGTATTTT. This gives the protein CASRQEGNTDTQYF.

Only a few counts were recorded for this clonotype. V gene TRBV27 combines with J gene TRBJ2-5; D call uncertain. Per germline, CDR1 MNHEY and CDR2 SMNVEV (reference sequence). V was pared by 2 bases and J by 0 bases, with 4 bases between. This CDR3 has 13 residues. The DNA for the CDR3 is TGTGCCAGCAGTTTAGGGTACCAAGAGACCCAGTACTTC. Its protein product is CASSLGYQETQYF.

This chain connects TRBV28 to TRBJ2-2; D is possibly TRBD2 (5 bases). The germline V and J ends were trimmed by 6 bases and 5 bases, with 13 bases remaining between them. Per the germline V gene, CDR1 is MDHEN and CDR2 is SYDVKM. This CDR3 has 14 residues. The CDR3, as DNA: TGTGCCAGCAGGTTCTGTCCGGGGACCGGGGAGCTGTTTTTT. Its translation is CASRFCPGTGELFF.

The chain is built from TRBV28 and TRBJ2-1, with D possibly being TRBD2 (5 bases). Germline-derived CDR1 and CDR2 are MDHEN and SYDVKM. The CDR3 is 15 residues long. V lost 5 bases and J 4 bases, leaving 15 bases between the germline ends. CDR3 bases: TGTGCCAGCAGTCCCGCGAGACTAAAGTACAATGAGCAGTTCTTC. As protein: CASSPARLKYNEQFF. The full variable domain, completed using reference TRBV28 and TRBJ2-1, is DVKVTQSSRYLVKRTGEKVFLECVQDMDHENMFWYRQDPGLGLRLIYFSYDVKMKEKGDIPEGYSVSREKKERFSLILESASTNQTSMYLCASSPARLKYNEQFFGPGTRLTVL.

The V call is TRBV4-3, the J call TRBJ2-5, with D hard to call. Trimming removed 0 bases from V and 5 bases from J, with 10 bases in between. The CDR3 spans 14 residues. Germline assignment: CDR1 LGHNA and CDR2 YSLEER. Here the CDR3 reads CASSQDLTRETQYF. For the CDR3, the DNA is TGCGCCAGCAGCCAAGATCTGACGCGGGAGACCCAGTACTTC.

This clonotype has only a few counts. The chain combines TRBV7-2 with TRBJ2-7; D is ambiguous. V shed 5 bases and J shed 4 bases, with 12 bases lying between them. Germline V gives CDR1 SGHTA, CDR2 FQGNSA. This CDR3 has 13 amino acids. CDR3 nucleotides: TGTGCCAGCAGCCGACCCCTCATGTACGAGCAGTACTTC. Encoded protein: CASSRPLMYEQYF.

The J gene is TRBJ2-3, the V gene TRBV24-1; 7 positions match TRBD1. Germline-derived CDR1 and CDR2 are KGHDR and SFDVKD. This CDR3 is built from 15 residues. The V segment lost 3 bases and the J segment 5 bases; nucleotides outside the gene matches: 7. CDR3 DNA sequence: TGTGCCACCAGTGATAACAGGGGAGTTCGAGATACGCAGTATTTT. Its translation: CATSDNRGVRDTQYF.

This clonotype was seen more than once but under ten times. The chain employs TRBV7-2 and TRBJ2-3; 10 bases match TRBD2. V shed 6 bases and J 1 base; nucleotides not matched to a gene: 7. Germline V CDR1 and CDR2: SGHTA, FQGNSA. The CDR3 has 16 amino acids. CDR3 bases: TGTGCCAGCAGTTCCGCCGGGACTAGCGGCACAGATACGCAGTATTTT. Its protein product is CASSSAGTSGTDTQYF.